Here is one T cell receptor beta chain with its context. Its antigen is unknown. The data stem from a study of T cell responses to AZD1222 COVID-19 vaccine. Looking at the study overall: Doses given second, at about 4 or about 12 weeks, were pooled.

The germline CDR1 and CDR2 sequences are LGHDT and YNNKEL (reference sequence). V lost 4 bases, J lost 13 bases, and 20 bases lay in between. CDR3 length: 14 amino acids. Sequencing was performed with immunoSEQ multiplex PCR; in TCRdb, only in-frame clones are kept and a portion is missing. The sample includes approximately 110,000 clones, roughly 90% seen only once; the top ten take roughly a tenth. Broader study findings: In all cases, repertoires were sampled only after the peak T cell response. Vaccine-associated CD4 TCRs spanned spike, dominant at 160-218 and 743-854. Clonal diversity was possibly underestimated; the donors were predominantly white British and more often female.

The chain employs TRBV3-1 (or the pseudogene TRBV3-2) and TRBJ1-3, with D possibly TRBD1 on 6 matching bases. This clonotype originated in an adult in good health. Sequencing was performed on peripheral blood, taken on day 0 of AZD1222 vaccination. The CDR3 region is CASSPRTWTASIYF. The CDR3 region has the DNA TGTGCCAGCAGCCCAAGAACGTGGACAGCGTCAATATATTTT.